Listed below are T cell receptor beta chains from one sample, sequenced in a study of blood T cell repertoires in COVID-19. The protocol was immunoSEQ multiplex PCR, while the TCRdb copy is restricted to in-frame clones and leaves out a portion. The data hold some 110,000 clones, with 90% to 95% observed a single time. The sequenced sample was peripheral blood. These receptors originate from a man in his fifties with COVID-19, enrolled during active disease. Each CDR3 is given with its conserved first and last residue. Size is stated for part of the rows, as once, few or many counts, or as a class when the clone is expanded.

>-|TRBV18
CASSYAGTGGATNEKLFF
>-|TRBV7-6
CASSLAGLASGGETQYF
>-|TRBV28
CASRRDSHEQYF
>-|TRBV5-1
CASSLEGRDYNEQFF
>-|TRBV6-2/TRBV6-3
CASSLRLGTPQNYGELFF
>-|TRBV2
CASRYGQGNQPQHF
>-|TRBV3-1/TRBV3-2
CASSQVSGRATGELFF
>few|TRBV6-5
CASMGLLNTGELFF
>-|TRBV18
CASSRSGRIENYGYTF
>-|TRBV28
CASSLMDRGSPLHF
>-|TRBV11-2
CASSSLGQGYGYTF
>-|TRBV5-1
CASSSGGASQETQYF
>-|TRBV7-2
CASRPDRGGTEAFF
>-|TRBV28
CASSWKQGSNQPQHF
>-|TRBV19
CASVPGQGRGTQYF
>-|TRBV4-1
CASSHGLAGSEQFF
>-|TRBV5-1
CASSLFWGDNTEAFF
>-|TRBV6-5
CASLAGTGDLNEQFF
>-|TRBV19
CASTRTENQPQHF
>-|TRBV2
CASKKQGSDTQYF
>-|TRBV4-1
CASSWRGRGTDTQYF
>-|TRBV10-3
CAIRVTSRRSYNEQFF
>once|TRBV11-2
CASSPGLAGPNEQFF
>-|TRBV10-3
CAISTGSTDTQYF
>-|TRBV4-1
CASSQETGDYNQPQHF
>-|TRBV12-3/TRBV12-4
CASSPTPNTEAFF
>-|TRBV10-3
CAISEIAGGGEQFF
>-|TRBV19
CASRSGQGETQYF
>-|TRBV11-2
CASSLLTAVGGDTQYF
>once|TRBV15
CATSPRGDIQYF
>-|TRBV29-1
CSVGDKNYGYTF
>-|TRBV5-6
CASSLDSGSRLGTDTQYF
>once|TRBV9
CASSRQGMNTEAFF
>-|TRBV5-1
CASSLDRVDTGELFF
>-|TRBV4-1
CASSQAWAMPTDTQYF
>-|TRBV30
CAHSYPGVAKNIQYF
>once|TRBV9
CASSSTGSSGNTIYF
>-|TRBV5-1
CASSLEGPGGNSPLHF
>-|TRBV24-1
CATSVRTGSDTDTQYF
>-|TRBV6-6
CASSLRDRHLQGGETQYF
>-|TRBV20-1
CSVTGNYGYTF
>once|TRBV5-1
CASSRSTGNQETQYF
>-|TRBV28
CASSLGLVTDTQYF
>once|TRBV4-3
CASSQDRLSMGEQFF
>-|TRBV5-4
CASSTPGQGETQYF
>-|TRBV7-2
CASSLVSGNSPLHF
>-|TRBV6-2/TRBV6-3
CASSESGELFF
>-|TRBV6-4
CASSGKLQFF
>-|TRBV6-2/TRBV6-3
CASSYYRGGAGSNEKLFF
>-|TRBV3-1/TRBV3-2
CASSPRTGGYNEQFF
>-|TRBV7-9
CASSLGGLASSSSYNEQFF
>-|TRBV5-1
CASASRAGGPNTGELFF
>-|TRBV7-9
CASSLGRGREETQYF
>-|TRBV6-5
CASSLPGRKTQYF
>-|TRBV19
CASTGAALDIQYF
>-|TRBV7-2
CASSLEGAPGTEAFF
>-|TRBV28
CASSLSGGPSYNEQFF
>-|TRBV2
CASSGPAGGNTQYF
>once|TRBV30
CAWSPGGGTEAFF